The T cell receptor (beta chain) under discussion was sequenced for a study of T cells in localized non-small cell lung cancer. Study-wide findings and caveats: Uninvolved adjacent lung showed the highest T cell clonality, exceeding tumor. Heterogeneity remains possible because sequencing was limited to only one tumor region. With higher T cell density in blood came longer overall survival.

There are 16 residues in the CDR3. The ends were cut back, 0 bases at V and 2 bases at J, with 13 bases in the middle. CDR1 and CDR2 from the germline V gene are MNHNY and SVGAGI (reference sequence). Repertoires were generated with immunoSEQ multiplex PCR, while TCRdb's copy carries only in-frame clones and drops some. The repertoire includes around 40,000 clones, 88% of them detected once, and roughly 2.6% sits in the top ten. As to this clone: Its antigen remains unknown.

The chain joins TRBV6-6 to TRBJ1-1, with unresolved D. The clonotype originates from an older female donor with stage I squamous cell lung carcinoma. The sequenced sample was peripheral blood, obtained before any cancer treatment. In DNA, the CDR3 is TGTGCCAGCAGTTACTCGGAGTACAGTTCCAACACTGAAGCTTTCTTT. It is translated as CASSYSEYSSNTEAFF.